This T cell receptor (beta chain) is from a study of response to subunit inactivated influenza vaccine. Concerning this clonotype: Its specificity is not known.

TCRdb used MiXCR to reprocess the RT-PCR reads, holding one entry per CDR3 protein. The sample has 250,000 to 350,000 distinct CDR3 sequences; roughly 22% are singletons. Study conclusions and caveats: Only a handful of new T cells, the authors suggested, are recruited with each seasonal influenza vaccination.

The material was PBMCs from blood, obtained roughly 20 months after vaccination. This receptor was identified in a man between 50 and 75 years old who received an inactivated influenza vaccine.

This CDR3 is CSARGGFKGQGSEAFF. The CDR3 DNA is TGCAGTGCTAGGGGTGGCTTTAAGGGACAGGGCTCTGAAGCTTTCTTT. This chain joins TRBV20-1 and TRBJ1-1, with 9 nucleotides matching TRBD1. The ends lost 3 bases at V and 6 bases at J; junction bases unmatched: 14. Per the germline V gene, CDR1 is DFQATT and CDR2 is SNEGSKA (reference sequence). The length of the CDR3 is 16 residues.